A single sample gave rise to the 16 T cell receptor beta chains below, sequenced in a study of early T cells in non-severe SARS-CoV-2 infection. MiXCR, applied by TCRdb to the 5' RACE reads, yields one record per CDR3 protein. The sample has approximately 30,000 distinct CDR3 sequences; around 6.6% are singletons. The material sequenced was whole blood. Receptors originate from an adult who was a healthcare worker with PCR-confirmed SARS-CoV-2 infection or an uninfected control (not recorded which).

This clonotype showed up just a few times. V usage is TRBV20-1 and J usage is TRBJ2-7; D gene ambiguous. The CDR3 has 11 amino acids. Trimming cost V 0 bases and J 3 bases, with 3 bases left between them. The germline V gene has CDR1 DFQATT and CDR2 SNEGSKA (reference sequence). The CDR3 protein is CSAREVYEQYF. The DNA of the CDR3 is TGCAGTGCTAGAGAGGTCTACGAGCAGTACTTC.

This clonotype came up many times. The rearrangement links TRBV10-3 to TRBJ1-5; 11 nucleotides line up with TRBD1. The V gene's germline CDR1 is ENHRY and CDR2 SYGVKD. The CDR3 length is 15 residues. The V gene end was trimmed by 6 bases and the J gene end by 4 bases; junction bases not matched to a gene: 5. CDR3 DNA: TGTGCCATCAGCCCAGGACAGGGGGCGAATCAGCCCCAGCATTTT. Its translation: CAISPGQGANQPQHF.

This clonotype was seen repeatedly, ten times or more. The chain couples TRBV2 to TRBJ2-1; D is ambiguous. Germline assignment: CDR1 SNHLY and CDR2 FYNNEI. Trimming shortened V by 6 bases and J by 1 base, and 10 bases separated the two germline ends. The CDR3 sequence is 14 residues long. The CDR3 reads CASSADSSYNEQFF. The CDR3 DNA sequence: TGTGCCAGCAGCGCAGACTCTTCCTACAATGAGCAGTTCTTC.

This clonotype was recorded at least ten times. This chain connects TRBV11-2 to TRBJ2-5; D gene ambiguous. V lost 1 base, J lost 2 bases, and 5 bases lay in between. CDR1 and CDR2 from the germline V gene are SGHAT and FQNNGV. This CDR3 comprises 13 residues. CDR3 DNA: TGTGCCAGCAGCTTAGTCCTGCAAGAGACCCAGTACTTC. Translated, it gives CASSLVLQETQYF.

Many counts were recorded for this clonotype. V gene TRBV15 combines with J gene TRBJ1-6; no firm D call. The CDR3 sequence is 15 residues long. Germline-derived CDR1 and CDR2 are LNHNV and YYDKDF (reference sequence). Between the trimmed V and J ends, which lost 3 bases and 2 bases, there was a span of 8 bases. The CDR3 reads CATSREDPYNSPLHF. The CDR3 DNA follows: TGTGCCACCAGCAGGGAAGACCCCTATAATTCACCCCTCCACTTT. The variable domain in full, with the rest retrieved from reference TRBV15 and TRBJ1-6, is DAMVIQNPRYQVTQFGKPVTLSCSQTLNHNVMYWYQQKSSQAPKLLFHYYDKDFNNEADTPDNFQSRRPNTSFCFLDIRSPGLGDTAMYLCATSREDPYNSPLHFGNGTRLTVT.

The table lists this clonotype with many counts. The chain combines TRBV3-1 with TRBJ1-6, with 7 bases aligning to TRBD1. The germline V gene has CDR1 LGHDT and CDR2 YNNKEL (reference sequence). The V segment lost 5 bases and the J segment 8 bases; nucleotides outside the gene matches: 6. The CDR3 runs 14 residues. CDR3 in amino acids: CASSAPGQYSPLHF. In DNA form, the CDR3 reads TGTGCCAGCAGCGCCCCGGGACAGTATTCACCCCTCCACTTT.

This clonotype showed up just a few times. A read error may account for a junction end that differs from germline. The genes are TRBV6-4 and TRBJ2-2; D possibly corresponds to TRBD1 (5 bases). Germline V gene lookup returns CDR1 MRHNA and CDR2 SNTAGT. The CDR3 is 15 residues long. In DNA form, the CDR3 reads TGTGCCAGCAGTCGATCAGGGTCGAACACCAGGGAGCTGTTTTTT. It is translated as CASSRSGSNTRELFF.

This clonotype has a handful of counts. The chain carries TRBV18 and TRBJ2-3; 9 bases are shared with TRBD2. The CDR3 consists of 16 residues. Trimming removed 3 bases from V and 4 bases from J; junction bases left unmatched: 8. The germline gives CDR1 KGHSH, CDR2 LQKENI. CDR3 residues: CASSPSGTSSPDTQYF. The CDR3 DNA follows: TGTGCCAGCTCACCTTCCGGGACTAGCTCCCCAGATACGCAGTATTTT.

This clonotype was seen many times. CDR3 protein: CATSSRTGDEQYF. Written as DNA, the CDR3 is TGTGCCACCAGCTCAAGGACAGGGGACGAGCAGTACTTC. The chain employs TRBV15 and TRBJ2-7; TRBD1 matches at 9 bases. Trimming cost V 5 bases and J 5 bases; bases outside gene matches: 4. CDR1 and CDR2 (germline): LNHNV, YYDKDF (reference sequence). There are 13 residues in the CDR3.

The chain employs TRBV20-1 and TRBJ2-7; D unclear. Between the trimmed V and J ends, which lost 1 base and 4 bases, there was a span of 17 bases. The CDR3 is 15 residues long. CDR1 is DFQATT, CDR2 SNEGSKA, per germline (reference sequence). The CDR3 spells CSARARAGIGYEQYF. The CDR3 DNA reads TGCAGTGCTAGAGCTCGGGCCGGCATCGGGTACGAGCAGTACTTC.

This clonotype was picked up many times. The chain links TRBV30 to TRBJ2-1, with 8 positions matching TRBD2. Germline trimming cut 1 base from V and 3 bases from J; bases unmatched to any gene: 14. The CDR3 totals 18 residues. The germline gives CDR1 GTSNPN, CDR2 SVGIG (reference sequence). The CDR3 DNA follows: TGTGCCTGGAGTGGCGGGGATGGAGCGGGAGTTTTCTACAATGAGCAGTTCTTC. Its protein is CAWSGGDGAGVFYNEQFF.

The sample holds many counts of this clonotype. The rearrangement links TRBV5-5 to TRBJ2-7; TRBD1 matches 11 bases. Germline V gives CDR1 SGHKS, CDR2 YYEKEE (reference sequence). The CDR3 is made up of 16 amino acids. V lost 1 base and J lost 2; bases outside the gene matches: 5. The DNA for the CDR3 is TGTGCCAGCAGCTTGCTCCGGGACAGGGGGGCCTACGAGCAGTACTTC. Its protein product is CASSLLRDRGAYEQYF.

This clonotype has a handful of counts. This chain uses TRBV6-2 or TRBV6-3 with TRBJ2-5; D is perhaps TRBD1 or TRBD2 (6 bases each). Trimming removed 4 bases at V and 7 bases at J, with 13 bases between. There are 13 residues in the CDR3. Germline V gene sequence: CDR1 MNHEY, CDR2 SVGEGT. CDR3 sequence (DNA): TGTGCCAGCAGTTCATCCTGGGGGGCGACCCAGTACTTC. This codes for CASSSSWGATQYF.

A few counts support this clonotype. The chain recombines TRBV20-1 with TRBJ2-7; TRBD2 aligns across 9 bases. This CDR3 contains 14 residues. The trim removed 0 bases at V and 5 bases at J, leaving 5 bases unmatched. Germline V gene sequence: CDR1 DFQATT, CDR2 SNEGSKA (reference sequence). The CDR3 nucleotides are TGCAGTGCTAGAGACGCTAGCGGGATCGACGAGCAGTACTTC. Protein product: CSARDASGIDEQYF.

This clonotype has at least ten counts. The chain recombines TRBV6-2 or TRBV6-3 with TRBJ2-1; possible D gene TRBD2, 5 bases. Looked up from germline, CDR1 is MNHEY and CDR2 is SVGEGT. The V end lost 2 bases, the J end lost 10 bases, and 21 bases lay between the germline ends. The CDR3 runs 16 residues. The DNA of the CDR3 is TGTGCCAGCAGTTACCAACCTGTTGGTAGCCCGGGAGAGCAGTTCTTC. Protein product: CASSYQPVGSPGEQFF.

This clonotype was detected ten times or more. V usage is TRBV6-5 and J usage is TRBJ2-5; D remains ambiguous. V lost 7 bases to trimming and J lost 3 bases, with 15 bases between them. This CDR3 has 14 residues. Germline CDR1 and CDR2: MNHEY and SVGAGI. In DNA form, the CDR3 reads TGTGCCAGCACTGACCAGCCGGAGAAAGAGACCCAGTACTTC. Translation gives CASTDQPEKETQYF.